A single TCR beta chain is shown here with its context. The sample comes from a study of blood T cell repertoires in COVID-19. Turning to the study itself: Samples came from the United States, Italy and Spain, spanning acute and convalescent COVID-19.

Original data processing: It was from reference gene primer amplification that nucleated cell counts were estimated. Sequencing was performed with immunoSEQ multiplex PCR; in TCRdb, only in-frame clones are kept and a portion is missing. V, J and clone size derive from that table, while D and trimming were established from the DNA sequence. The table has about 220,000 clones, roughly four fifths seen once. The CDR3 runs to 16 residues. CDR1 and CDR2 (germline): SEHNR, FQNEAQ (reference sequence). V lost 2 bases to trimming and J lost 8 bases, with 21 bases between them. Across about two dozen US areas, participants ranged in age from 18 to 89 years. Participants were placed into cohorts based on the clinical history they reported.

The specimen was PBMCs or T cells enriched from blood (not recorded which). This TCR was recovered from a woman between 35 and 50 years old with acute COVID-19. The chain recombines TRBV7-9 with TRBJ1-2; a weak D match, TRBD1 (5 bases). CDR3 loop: CASSLPHRVGVDGYTF. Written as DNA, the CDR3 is TGTGCCAGCAGCTTACCCCATCGTGTAGGGGTGGACGGCTACACCTTC.